The present T cell receptor (beta chain) was sequenced within a study of regulatory T cells in long-lasting Graves disease. This clonotype has ten or more counts. In germline, CDR1 is SGHVS, CDR2 FNYEAQ. V lost 1 base and J 0 bases, leaving 11 bases between the germline ends. The CDR3 length is 16 residues. To make TCR beta libraries, researchers used iRepertoire HTBI primers and Arm-PCR of CDR3 regions. TCRdb re-derived calls from the multiplex PCR reads in MiXCR, one entry per CDR3 protein. This repertoire shows about 420,000 distinct CDR3 sequences, around 17% found once; its top ten account for under 30%. Time point described: newly diagnosed GD, antithyroid drugs for less than 3 months. RNA isolated from PBMCs was used to make the TCR library. The data also belong to a second study, concerning T cells in Graves' hyperthyroidism and ophthalmopathy. From that second work: Recently diagnosed hyperthyroidism of less than 2 months' duration affected patients aged 18 to 65.

The specimen comprised peripheral blood mononuclear cells (PBMCs), sampled at new diagnosis, from a patient treated with antithyroid drugs. This chain connects TRBV7-6 to TRBJ2-3; D is unclear. The TCR sequence derives from a woman aged 18-29 years with Graves disease. DNA of the CDR3: TGTGCCAGCAGCTTAGGGGTGCAGCGTAGCACAGATACGCAGTATTTT. Translated: CASSLGVQRSTDTQYF.